The 8 T cell receptor beta chains below all came from one sample that was sequenced in a study of blood T cell repertoires in COVID-19. Profiled with immunoSEQ multiplex PCR; TCRdb holds only in-frame clones, not every one. Found here are around 200,000 clones, roughly 90% of them singletons; the top ten hold around 4%. The sample taken for sequencing was PBMCs or T cells enriched from blood (not recorded which). These receptors all stem from a woman in her thirties who had been exposed to COVID-19.

In its sample, this clone was seen a few times. The chain uses TRBV5-1 and TRBJ1-1; 7 bases line up with TRBD1. V dropped 3 bases and J dropped 4; count of bases not matched to a gene: 6. In germline, CDR1 is SGHRS, CDR2 YFSETQ. This CDR3 region has 14 residues. For the CDR3, the DNA is TGCGCCAGCAGCTGGAATGCAGGGGGCACTGAAGCTTTCTTT. Residues: CASSWNAGGTEAFF.

V gene TRBV11-3 combines with J gene TRBJ2-3; 7 bases line up with TRBD1. In germline, CDR1 is SGHNT, CDR2 YENEEA. V lost 7 bases, J lost 3 bases, and 10 bases stayed unmatched. CDR3 size: 15 residues. This chain's CDR3 is CASTRGGQETDTQYF. In DNA form, the CDR3 reads TGTGCCAGCACCCGAGGAGGACAGGAGACAGATACGCAGTATTTT. Combining the CDR3 with reference TRBV11-3 and TRBJ2-3 gives the whole variable domain EAGVVQSPRYKIIEKKQPVAFWCNPISGHNTLYWYLQNLGQGPELLIRYENEEAVDDSQLPKDRFSAERLKGVDSTLKIQPAELGDSAVYLCASTRGGQETDTQYFGPGTRLTVL.

In this sample, this clone turned up once. The chain combines TRBV5-1 with TRBJ1-1, with D hard to call. The germline gives CDR1 SGHRS, CDR2 YFSETQ. V was clipped by 0 bases and J by 4 bases, with 10 bases between them. The CDR3 is made up of 14 amino acids. CDR3: CASSLGPEGTEAFF. CDR3 bases: TGCGCCAGCAGCTTGGGGCCTGAGGGCACTGAAGCTTTCTTT. Full variable domain (missing parts from reference TRBV5-1 and TRBJ1-1): KAGVTQTPRYLIKTRGQQVTLSCSPISGHRSVSWYQQTPGQGLQFLFEYFSETQRNKGNFPGRFSGRQFSNSRSEMNVSTLELGDSALYLCASSLGPEGTEAFFGQGTRLTVV.

V gene TRBV9 combines with J gene TRBJ1-6, with D possibly matching TRBD1 (5 bases). V was shortened by 0 bases and J by 10 bases, with 11 bases between the two germline ends. CDR3 length equals 14 residues. The germline CDR1 and CDR2 sequences are SGDLS and YYNGEE. CDR3 DNA: TGTGCCAGCAGCGTAGAAGGGGCCGAATCACCCCTCCACTTT. It is translated as CASSVEGAESPLHF.

Regarding this clone: One end of the junction is discordant with germline, which a read error may explain. The chain joins TRBV7-7 to TRBJ2-1, with D possibly matching TRBD2 (5 bases). Per germline, CDR1 SSHAT and CDR2 FNYEAQ (reference sequence). CDR3 length equals 16 residues. The CDR3 reads CASRPNPGSSYNEQFF. CDR3 sequence (DNA): TGTGCTAGCAGGCCAAACCCGGGGAGCTCCTACAATGAGCAGTTCTTC.

In DNA, the CDR3 is TGCAGCGCTACAGGGCGTCTCGACACTGAAGCTTTCTTT. Its protein product is CSATGRLDTEAFF. The chain uses TRBV29-1 and TRBJ1-1; a weak D match, TRBD1 (6 bases). Germline V gives CDR1 SQVTM, CDR2 ANQGSEA. This CDR3 region has 13 residues. Between the trimmed V and J ends, which lost 7 bases and 3 bases, there was a span of 15 bases.

This clone has a handful of counts. V is TRBV2 and J is TRBJ2-5; D might be TRBD2 (6 bases). V dropped 6 bases and J dropped 4 bases, with 9 bases sitting between them. CDR1 and CDR2 from the germline V gene are SNHLY and FYNNEI. The CDR3 has 12 residues. This CDR3 reads CASRGGGETQYF. DNA of the CDR3: TGTGCCAGCAGGGGGGGTGGAGAGACCCAGTACTTC. The complete variable domain, with remaining parts taken from reference TRBV2 and TRBJ2-5, reads EPEVTQTPSHQVTQMGQEVILRCVPISNHLYFYWYRQILGQKVEFLVSFYNNEISEKSEIFDDQFSVERPDGSNFTLKIRSTKLEDSAMYFCASRGGGETQYFGPGTRLLVL.

The chain has TRBV10-3 and TRBJ1-2; D is undetermined. CDR1 is ENHRY and CDR2 is SYGVKD in the germline V gene. The CDR3 length is 14 residues. V lost 4 bases and J 4 bases, leaving 13 bases between the germline ends. The CDR3 here is CAISAADGSYGYTF. The CDR3 DNA reads TGTGCCATCAGTGCGGCAGACGGGAGCTATGGCTACACCTTC.